This TCR beta chain was documented in a study of T cell responses to AZD1222 COVID-19 vaccine. Overall study results and limits: Dominant CD4 TCR responses targeted spike regions 160-218 and 743-854.

With regard to this clone: What it binds is not known.

CDR1 SGHTA and CDR2 FQGNSA come from the germline V gene. J lost 5 bases, V lost 0 bases, and 12 bases had no gene match. The CDR3 spans 18 residues. Assay: immunoSEQ multiplex PCR; the TCRdb copy retains only in-frame clones and omits some. The sample consists of 85,000 to 130,000 clones, less than 95% of them appearing once. The material sequenced was peripheral blood, taken 28 days after the second AZD1222 dose. The chain carries TRBV7-2 and TRBJ2-3, with TRBD2 matching over 9 bases. This TCR was recovered from an adult who received the AZD1222 COVID-19 vaccine. The CDR3 DNA follows: TGTGCCAGCAGCTTAGCGCCCGGATATAGCGGGGGACGAGATACGCAGTATTTT. Its translation is CASSLAPGYSGGRDTQYF.